These 10 T cell receptor beta chains came from one sample sequenced in a study of blood T cell repertoires in COVID-19. TCRdb keeps only in-frame clones here, not all; method: immunoSEQ multiplex PCR. The sample holds around 250,000 clones, roughly 89% seen once. The sequenced sample consisted of peripheral blood. The receptor set was obtained from a man aged 25 to 45 who had recovered from COVID-19.

This clone was seen once. The chain is built from TRBV6-5 and TRBJ2-1; D ambiguous. This CDR3 has 15 amino acids. Trimming took off 6 bases at V and 2 bases at J, with 14 bases between the two ends. CDR1 is MNHEY, CDR2 SVGAGI, per germline. The CDR3 DNA sequence: TGTGCCAGCAGCTTGACTCCGGATACCTACAATGAGCAGTTCTTC. It specifies CASSLTPDTYNEQFF.

This clone was picked up a small number of times. J is TRBJ1-1 and V is TRBV6-6, with D perhaps matching TRBD1 (5 bases). The germline V and J ends were trimmed by 5 bases and 3 bases, with 19 bases remaining between them. The CDR3 sequence is 16 residues long. Germline V CDR1 and CDR2: MNHNY, SVGAGI (reference sequence). The CDR3 bases are TGTGCCAGCAGTCTGATTTGGGGGGAAGGGGACACTGAAGCTTTCTTT. This gives the protein CASSLIWGEGDTEAFF.

The rearrangement joins TRBV7-2 to TRBJ1-5, with 9 bases aligning to TRBD1. The V gene end was trimmed by 3 bases and the J gene end by 2 bases; junction bases not matched to a gene: 8. CDR3 length equals 17 residues. Germline V lookup: CDR1 SGHTA, CDR2 FQGNSA. The CDR3 DNA follows: TGTGCCAGCAGCTTGTTTTTCCGGGACAGGGGCAATCAGCCCCAGCATTTT. Translation gives CASSLFFRDRGNQPQHF. The whole variable domain, filled in from reference TRBV7-2 and TRBJ1-5, reads GAGVSQSPSNKVTEKGKDVELRCDPISGHTALYWYRQSLGQGLEFLIYFQGNSAPDKSGLPSDRFSAERTGGSVSTLTIQRTQQEDSAVYLCASSLFFRDRGNQPQHFGDGTRLSIL.

V and J are TRBV6-6 and TRBJ2-3; D might be TRBD2 (5 bases). The CDR3 totals 12 residues. Deletions cut 2 bases from V and 8 bases from J, with 8 bases between. Per germline, CDR1 MNHNY and CDR2 SVGAGI (reference sequence). The CDR3 region has the DNA TGTGCCAGCAGTTACCCGGCGGGTACGCAGTATTTT. This codes for CASSYPAGTQYF.

The CDR3, as DNA: TGTGCCTGGAGCCTAGGAATAACGAACACCGGGGAGCTGTTTTTT. Protein product: CAWSLGITNTGELFF. The gene calls are TRBV30 and TRBJ2-2; D is unresolved. The CDR3 spans 15 residues. Trimming stripped 3 bases from V and 0 bases from J, with 11 bases between. Looked up from germline, CDR1 is GTSNPN and CDR2 is SVGIG (reference sequence).

This chain uses TRBV24-1 with TRBJ1-2; D is perhaps TRBD1 (5 bases). V lost 5 bases, J lost 2 bases, and 11 bases lay in between. The CDR3 is 14 amino acids. Germline V CDR1 and CDR2: KGHDR, SFDVKD. The DNA of the CDR3 is TGTGCCACCAGTGGTCGGGGGATCAACTATGGCTACACCTTC. It specifies CATSGRGINYGYTF.

The J gene is TRBJ2-3, the V gene TRBV19; 7 nucleotides match TRBD1. This CDR3 has 16 amino acids. V lost 5 bases and J lost 0; bases outside the gene matches: 8. Germline CDR1 is LNHDA and CDR2 is SQIVND (reference sequence). This chain's CDR3 is CASSPHRGTSTDTQYF. The CDR3 DNA is TGTGCCAGTAGTCCCCACAGGGGAACTAGCACAGATACGCAGTATTTT.

The V and J genes are TRBV6-5 and TRBJ1-1, with D perhaps TRBD1 (5 bases). V was clipped by 4 bases and J by 8 bases, with 14 bases between them. CDR1 and CDR2 from the germline V gene are MNHEY and SVGAGI. The CDR3 length is 13 residues. The CDR3 here is CASSSRANREAFF. CDR3 coding DNA: TGTGCCAGCAGTTCCCGGGCCAACAGGGAAGCTTTCTTT.

The chain is built from TRBV10-3 and TRBJ2-1, with 8 nucleotides matching TRBD1. Germline lookup yields CDR1 ENHRY and CDR2 SYGVKD. The CDR3 consists of 16 residues. Trimming removed 6 bases from V and 6 bases from J; junction bases left unmatched: 13. The CDR3 spells CAISGARTGIINEQFF. DNA of the CDR3: TGTGCCATCAGCGGAGCAAGGACAGGGATAATCAATGAGCAGTTCTTC.

The chain employs TRBV19 and TRBJ1-5; TRBD1 might be the D (6 bases). Germline V CDR1 and CDR2: LNHDA, SQIVND (reference sequence). The CDR3 has 14 residues. V was clipped by 8 bases and J by 0 bases, with 11 bases between them. Here the CDR3 reads CASGQTYSNQPQHF. CDR3 bases: TGTGCCAGTGGACAGACGTATAGCAATCAGCCCCAGCATTTT.